These T cell receptor beta chains were read from a single sample in a study of blood T cell repertoires in COVID-19. The data were produced by immunoSEQ multiplex PCR, yet TCRdb's version contains in-frame clones alone and is incomplete. The top ten clones hold less than 9% of a sample with some 88,000 clones, 75% to 90% of them seen once. The sequenced sample was peripheral blood. Receptors were obtained from a man aged 55-75 years with acute or convalescent COVID-19. CDR3s include the opening cysteine and the closing phenylalanine or tryptophan. A D gene is named only where the DNA matches it firmly. Expanded clones are given a class, and other clones once, few, many or no size at all.

d_call	j_call	clone_size	v_call	cdr3_aa	cdr3_nt
NA	TRBJ1-1	NA	TRBV18	CASSPTGQMNTEAFF	TGTGCCAGCTCACCAACGGGACAAATGAACACTGAAGCTTTCTTT
TRBD1	TRBJ2-7	NA	TRBV2	CASSLDRGGEQYF	TGTGCCAGCAGTCTCGACAGGGGTGGCGAGCAGTACTTC
TRBD1	TRBJ1-2	few	TRBV10-2	CASSLTGGQDYGYTF	TGCGCCAGCAGTTTAACAGGGGGCCAGGACTATGGCTACACCTTC
TRBD2	TRBJ2-3	NA	TRBV11-2	CASSLRTSGEDTQYF	TGTGCCAGCAGCTTAAGGACTAGCGGTGAAGATACGCAGTATTTT
TRBD2	TRBJ2-5	NA	TRBV7-9	CASSLRLAATETQYF	TGTGCCAGCAGCTTGCGCCTAGCGGCCACGGAGACCCAGTACTTC
TRBD1	TRBJ2-5	NA	TRBV4-1	CASSQEDRGVETQYF	TGCGCCAGCAGCCAAGAGGACAGGGGGGTAGAGACCCAGTACTTC
TRBD1	TRBJ1-2	NA	TRBV7-2	CASSLVGQGLHGYTF	TGTGCCAGCAGCTTAGTGGGACAGGGGTTGCATGGCTACACCTTC
TRBD2	TRBJ2-5	NA	TRBV5-1	CASSPRLAGGLWETQYF	TGCGCCAGCAGCCCCCGACTAGCGGGGGGGCTCTGGGAGACCCAGTACTTC
TRBD1	TRBJ2-7	once	TRBV5-1	CASSESGQGYEQYF	TGCGCCAGCAGCGAGTCTGGACAGGGATACGAGCAGTACTTC
TRBD1	TRBJ2-5	NA	TRBV30	CAWSIRGRFETQYF	TGTGCCTGGAGTATAAGGGGGCGCTTTGAGACCCAGTACTTC
NA	TRBJ2-7	few	TRBV27	CASSLLGDEQYF	TGTGCCAGCAGTTTGCTAGGGGACGAGCAGTACTTC
NA	TRBJ1-1	few	TRBV7-2	CASSLGGGAMGTEAFF	TGTGCCAGCAGCTTAGGAGGGGGGGCGATGGGAACTGAAGCTTTCTTT
NA	TRBJ2-7	NA	TRBV6-5	CASSYGWGLSYEQYF	TGTGCCAGCAGTTACGGTTGGGGCCTCTCCTACGAGCAGTACTTC
TRBD2	TRBJ2-3	NA	TRBV11-2	CASSLTPGLGTDTQYF	TGTGCCAGCAGCTTAACTCCGGGACTAGGAACAGATACGCAGTATTTT
TRBD1	TRBJ1-2	NA	TRBV5-1	CASSLEGQPYGYTF	TGCGCCAGCAGCTTGGAGGGACAGCCCTATGGCTACACCTTC
TRBD1	TRBJ1-4	NA	TRBV11-2	CASSPTGGVEKLFF	TGTGCCAGCAGCCCTACAGGGGGCGTGGAAAAACTGTTTTTT
TRBD1	TRBJ2-2	NA	TRBV19	CATITETGGTGELFF	TGTGCCACTATTACTGAGACAGGGGGCACCGGGGAGCTGTTTTTT
NA	TRBJ2-7	NA	TRBV10-2	CASSERGYEQYF	TGCGCCAGCAGTGAACGGGGCTACGAGCAGTACTTC
NA	TRBJ2-3	NA	TRBV5-1	CASSPAGHLADTQYF	TGCGCCAGCAGCCCGGCGGGGCACCTTGCCGATACGCAGTATTTT
NA	TRBJ1-5	NA	TRBV24-1	CATSDSLDTNPNQPQHF	TGTGCCACCAGTGATTCCTTGGACACCAACCCCAATCAGCCCCAGCATTTT
TRBD1	TRBJ2-1	NA	TRBV3-1/TRBV3-2	CASSQDRGRDNEQFF	TGTGCCAGCAGCCAAGACAGGGGGCGAGACAATGAGCAGTTCTTC
TRBD2	TRBJ2-7	NA	TRBV5-1	CASSLILTSGRGVYEQYF	TGCGCCAGCAGCTTAATCCTAACTAGCGGGAGGGGAGTCTACGAGCAGTACTTC
NA	TRBJ2-2	NA	TRBV6-2/TRBV6-3	CASSLNRLTGELFF	TGTGCCAGCAGTTTGAACAGATTGACCGGGGAGCTGTTTTTT
NA	TRBJ2-3	NA	TRBV9	CASSVGVPRDTQYF	TGTGCCAGCAGCGTAGGCGTTCCCCGAGATACGCAGTATTTT
NA	TRBJ2-3	few	TRBV4-1	CASSQTLASDTQYF	TGCGCCAGCAGCCAGACCCTAGCATCAGATACGCAGTATTTT
NA	TRBJ1-3	NA	TRBV6-5	CASRLQGGHTIYF	TGTGCCAGCAGGTTACAGGGCGGACACACCATATATTTT
TRBD1	TRBJ1-6	NA	TRBV11-2	CASIRGGQGSVNSPLHF	TGTGCCAGCATCCGGGGTGGACAGGGGAGTGTTAATTCACCCCTCCACTTT
TRBD2	TRBJ2-1	NA	TRBV7-8	CASSGGTSFNNEQFF	TGTGCCAGCAGCGGAGGGACTAGCTTCAACAATGAGCAGTTCTTC
NA	TRBJ1-5	NA	TRBV19	CASSIDLAGSNQPQHF	TGTGCCAGTAGTATAGATCTCGCCGGGTCCAATCAGCCCCAGCATTTT
NA	TRBJ1-5	NA	TRBV7-8	CASSLVLGGSNQPQHF	TGTGCCAGCAGCTTAGTCCTGGGGGGAAGCAATCAGCCCCAGCATTTT
TRBD2	TRBJ2-3	NA	TRBV6-2/TRBV6-3	CATSLGTSGGDTQYF	TGTGCCACCAGTCTCGGGACTAGCGGGGGGGATACGCAGTATTTT
NA	TRBJ1-4	NA	TRBV20-1	CSASVGGKLFF	TGCAGTGCTAGTGTGGGGGGAAAACTGTTTTTT
TRBD2	TRBJ2-2	NA	TRBV30	CAWSGLAGGRTGELFF	TGTGCCTGGAGTGGACTAGCGGGGGGTCGAACCGGGGAGCTGTTTTTT
NA	TRBJ1-2	NA	TRBV29-1	CSVVSSYGYTF	TGCAGCGTTGTTTCCAGCTATGGCTACACCTTC
NA	TRBJ2-7	NA	TRBV12-1	CASSLWGPAELPYEQYF	TGTGCCAGCAGCTTGTGGGGGCCGGCTGAATTACCCTACGAGCAGTACTTC
NA	TRBJ1-5	once	TRBV7-9	CASSPGQGAEPQHF	TGTGCCAGCAGCCCCGGGCAAGGGGCAGAGCCCCAGCATTTT
TRBD1	TRBJ2-1	NA	TRBV15	CATSTTPGQGINEQFF	TGTGCCACCAGCACCACCCCGGGACAGGGGATCAATGAGCAGTTCTTC
NA	TRBJ1-1	NA	TRBV21-1	CASSKLSVNTEAFF	TGTGCCAGCAGCAAATTAAGCGTGAACACTGAAGCTTTCTTT
NA	TRBJ2-5	NA	TRBV9	CASSVGPSFEAQYF	TGTGCCAGCAGCGTAGGTCCTAGCTTCGAGGCCCAGTACTTC
NA	TRBJ2-1	NA	TRBV3-1/TRBV3-2	CASSQLRTGTEQFF	TGTGCCAGCAGCCAGTTACGAACAGGGACTGAGCAGTTCTTC
NA	TRBJ2-3	NA	TRBV3-1/TRBV3-2	CASSPRQALGDTQYF	TGTGCCAGCAGCCCCCGGCAGGCCTTGGGAGATACGCAGTATTTT
TRBD2	TRBJ2-2	NA	TRBV29-1	CSTTSGKYTGELFF	TGCAGCACGACTAGCGGGAAGTACACCGGGGAGCTGTTTTTT
NA	TRBJ1-2	once	TRBV29-1	CSVDRAADYGYTF	TGCAGCGTTGACAGGGCCGCGGACTATGGCTACACCTTC
TRBD2	TRBJ2-1	NA	TRBV7-7	CASSLEELAGGNNEQFF	TGTGCCAGCAGCTTAGAAGAACTAGCGGGAGGGAACAATGAGCAGTTCTTC
NA	TRBJ1-2	once	TRBV28	CASRLAPGLYGYTF	TGTGCCAGCAGGCTCGCACCAGGTCTTTATGGCTACACCTTC
NA	TRBJ2-2	NA	TRBV12-5	CASGSLLVARTGELFF	TGTGCTAGTGGTTCCCTTCTTGTAGCGCGCACCGGGGAGCTGTTTTTT
NA	TRBJ1-2	NA	TRBV18	CASSPPVMGTGSYGYTF	TGTGCCAGCTCGCCACCCGTTATGGGGACCGGGAGCTATGGCTACACCTTC
TRBD1	TRBJ1-4	NA	TRBV9	CASSPGTGDEKLFF	TGTGCCAGCAGCCCCGGGACAGGGGACGAAAAACTGTTTTTT
TRBD1	TRBJ2-1	NA	TRBV27	CASSQGQPYNEQFF	TGTGCCAGCAGTCAGGGACAGCCCTACAATGAGCAGTTCTTC
TRBD1	TRBJ2-3	NA	TRBV30	CAWSKGTGPSTDTQYF	TGTGCCTGGAGTAAGGGGACAGGGCCTAGCACAGATACGCAGTATTTT
NA	TRBJ1-2	NA	TRBV20-1	CSLRQDYGYTF	TGCAGCCTGCGACAGGACTATGGCTACACCTTC